The 6 T cell receptor beta chains listed next were all sequenced from one sample in a study of neoadjuvant anti-PD-1 for oral cavity cancer. Assay used: immunoSEQ multiplex PCR; TCRdb lists only in-frame clones, some missing. The sample gives approximately 13,000 clones, roughly 69% of which show up once; 2% to 2.5% is in the top ten. The material sequenced was PBMCs, taken before nivolumab (anti-PD-1) treatment. These receptors came from a person aged 35 to 85 with oral cavity squamous cell carcinoma.

This clone was detected a few times. V usage is TRBV27 and J usage is TRBJ1-3, with D perhaps matching TRBD1 (6 bases). CDR1 and CDR2 (germline): MNHEY, SMNVEV (reference sequence). With 4 bases removed from V and 2 bases from J, the gap between germline ends came to 9 bases. CDR3 size: 14 residues. This chain's CDR3 is CASSSQGAGNTIYF. For the CDR3, the DNA is TGTGCCAGCAGTTCACAGGGTGCTGGAAACACCATATATTTT.

The V and J genes are TRBV6-6 and TRBJ2-3; the D gene is possibly TRBD2 (6 bases). The CDR3 has 14 amino acids. CDR1 is MNHNY and CDR2 is SVGAGI in the germline V gene (reference sequence). V was shortened by 4 bases and J by 2 bases, with 10 bases between the two germline ends. Here the CDR3 reads CASSSGTSTDTQYF. The CDR3 DNA reads TGTGCCAGCAGTTCGGGGACTTCCACAGATACGCAGTATTTT.

The chain links TRBV11-2 to TRBJ1-1, with 11 bases fitting TRBD1. The CDR3 loop spans 16 amino acids. Per the germline V gene, CDR1 is SGHAT and CDR2 is FQNNGV. V shed 4 bases and J 4 bases; nucleotides not matched to a gene: 8. CDR3 nucleotides: TGTGCCAGCAGCTACCCCCGGACAGGGGGCCCCACTGAAGCTTTCTTT. The encoded protein is CASSYPRTGGPTEAFF.

The J gene is TRBJ1-1, the V gene TRBV15; D is uncertain. From germline, CDR1 is LNHNV and CDR2 YYDKDF (reference sequence). Deletions cut 0 bases from V and 6 bases from J, with 11 bases between. The CDR3 totals 14 residues. The CDR3 protein is CATSRDASRAEAFF. The DNA of the CDR3 is TGTGCCACCAGCAGAGATGCCTCACGCGCTGAAGCTTTCTTT.

The table lists this clone with a few counts. V usage is TRBV6-1 and J usage is TRBJ1-6; D unresolved. V was trimmed by 2 bases and J by 7 bases, leaving 12 bases between them. Germline V lookup: CDR1 MNHNS, CDR2 SASEGT. The CDR3 covers 15 residues. DNA for the CDR3: TGTGCCAGCAGTGAATTGGAACAGACAAATTCACCCCTCCACTTT. Translated, it gives CASSELEQTNSPLHF.

This chain joins TRBV2 and TRBJ1-5; D remains unclear. With 6 bases removed from V and 0 bases from J, the gap between germline ends came to 12 bases. The CDR3 consists of 15 residues. Germline V gene sequence: CDR1 SNHLY, CDR2 FYNNEI. The CDR3 DNA reads TGTGCCAGCAGAGAACAGCTGACTAGCAATCAGCCCCAGCATTTT. The encoded protein is CASREQLTSNQPQHF.